Given below is one T cell receptor (beta chain) in context. What it binds is unknown. The sample comes from a study of CD8+ T cells in alopecia areata. CDR1 SQVTM and CDR2 ANQGSEA come from the germline V gene. V lost 7 bases, J lost 1 base, and 11 bases lay in between. CDR3 length: 12 residues. Sample treatment: oral pan-JAK inhibitor, 5-10 mg twice daily. Extraction of RNA preceded its reverse transcription into cDNA, which served as the sequencing template. Repertoires were generated with immunoSEQ multiplex PCR, while TCRdb's copy carries only in-frame clones and drops some. Here the sample spans over 100,000 clones, 50% to 55% being singletons. Study-wide points: Scalp clonality and expanded CD8+ clones among the top 100 were significantly decreased by tofacitinib.

The source is a human donor with alopecia areata. This chain connects TRBV29-1 to TRBJ2-7, with D perhaps TRBD2 (6 bases). The input for sequencing was CD4+ T cells sorted from blood, taken at week 4, from a patient treated with tofacitinib. The CDR3 is CSAGDWSYEQYF. As DNA, the CDR3 is TGCAGCGCCGGGGACTGGTCCTACGAGCAGTACTTC.